One sample yielded the 9 T cell receptor beta chains listed below, sequenced in a study of blood T cells in healthy people across ages. The second PCR ran about 6 to 11 cycles with a sample-barcoded 5' primer and J-beta primers. TCRdb independently ran MiXCR on the 5' RACE reads; one entry per CDR3 protein. The sample has fewer than 1 million distinct CDR3 sequences, under 45% seen once; the top ten hold roughly 18%. Sequencing was performed on blood. The receptor set was obtained from a man aged 60 to 75 in good health.

This chain links TRBV20-1 with TRBJ2-1, with 8 nucleotides matching TRBD2. V shed 5 bases and J 2 bases; nucleotides not matched to a gene: 11. The CDR3 spans 16 residues. Germline CDR1 reads DFQATT; CDR2 reads SNEGSKA (reference sequence). The CDR3 loop is CSAFRTSLYPYNEQFF. In DNA, the CDR3 is TGCAGTGCTTTCCGGACTAGCCTTTACCCCTACAATGAGCAGTTCTTC.

This sequence joins TRBV28 and TRBJ2-1; D might be TRBD2 (6 bases). This CDR3 has 16 residues. V lost 5 bases to trimming and J lost 8 bases, with 22 bases between them. Germline CDR1 is MDHEN and CDR2 is SYDVKM. In DNA form, the CDR3 reads TGTGCCAGCAGTCCCGTTTCGATGGGGCGGAGGGATGAGCAGTTCTTC. This sequence encodes CASSPVSMGRRDEQFF.

The gene calls are TRBV12-3 or TRBV12-4 and TRBJ2-7, with D possibly being TRBD1 (7 bases). V was cut by 5 bases and J by 10 bases, with 18 bases left in between. CDR3 size: 13 residues. DNA of the CDR3: TGTGCCAGCAGTATACTGGAGGGGGCAATCCAGTACTTC. This encodes CASSILEGAIQYF.

The chain combines TRBV12-3 or TRBV12-4 with TRBJ1-6, with D perhaps TRBD1 (6 bases). This CDR3 contains 15 residues. The ends were cut back, 5 bases at V and 9 bases at J, with 17 bases in the middle. The CDR3 sequence: CASSPTAGVGSPLHF. CDR3 DNA sequence: TGTGCCAGCAGTCCCACGGCAGGGGTTGGTTCACCCCTCCACTTT.

CDR3 amino acids: CASSESISLGSNTEAFF. CDR3 nucleotides: TGCGCCAGCAGTGAGTCGATCTCTCTGGGGTCGAACACTGAAGCTTTCTTT. The chain carries TRBV10-1 and TRBJ1-1; D gene uncertain. Germline V gives CDR1 WNHNN, CDR2 SYGVQD (reference sequence). CDR3 size: 17 residues. V lost 0 bases and J 1 base, leaving 15 bases between the germline ends.

This clonotype came up many times. This rearrangement joins TRBV5-4 to TRBJ2-1, with D hard to call. CDR3 length equals 16 residues. Germline V gives CDR1 SGHNT, CDR2 YYREEE (reference sequence). V lost 2 bases and J lost 2, with 14 bases in between. CDR3 nucleotides: TGTGCCAGCAGCTTTTTCGGTCAGGCCGCCTACAATGAGCAGTTCTTC. It yields the protein CASSFFGQAAYNEQFF.

This clonotype has more than one count but fewer than ten. The chain recombines TRBV11-2 with TRBJ2-6, with TRBD2 identical over 13 bases. CDR1 and CDR2 (germline): SGHAT, FQNNGV. V trimming: 4 bases; J trimming: 1 base; junction bases outside the gene matches: 4. The CDR3 contains 18 residues. The CDR3 coding sequence is TGTGCCAGCAGCTCGCTGGGACTAGCGGGGTCTGGGGCCAACGTCCTGACTTTC. This codes for CASSSLGLAGSGANVLTF.

V and J are TRBV14 and TRBJ2-1; perhaps TRBD2 as D (6 bases). This CDR3 is built from 13 residues. The V gene lost 1 base and the J gene lost 9 bases, with 10 bases spanning the gap. Germline CDR1 is SGHDN and CDR2 is FVKESK. The DNA of the CDR3 is TGTGCCAGCAGCCAAGGGATGGGGGGTGAGCAGTTCTTC. This translates into CASSQGMGGEQFF.

The chain is built from TRBV9 and TRBJ2-7, with D maybe TRBD2 (6 bases). The CDR3 extends over 14 amino acids. Germline lookup yields CDR1 SGDLS and CDR2 YYNGEE. The V gene lost 4 bases and the J gene lost 7 bases, with 18 bases spanning the gap. The CDR3 DNA is TGTGCCAGCAGCTTCGGGACTTCTTATAATGAGCAGTACTTC. This encodes CASSFGTSYNEQYF.